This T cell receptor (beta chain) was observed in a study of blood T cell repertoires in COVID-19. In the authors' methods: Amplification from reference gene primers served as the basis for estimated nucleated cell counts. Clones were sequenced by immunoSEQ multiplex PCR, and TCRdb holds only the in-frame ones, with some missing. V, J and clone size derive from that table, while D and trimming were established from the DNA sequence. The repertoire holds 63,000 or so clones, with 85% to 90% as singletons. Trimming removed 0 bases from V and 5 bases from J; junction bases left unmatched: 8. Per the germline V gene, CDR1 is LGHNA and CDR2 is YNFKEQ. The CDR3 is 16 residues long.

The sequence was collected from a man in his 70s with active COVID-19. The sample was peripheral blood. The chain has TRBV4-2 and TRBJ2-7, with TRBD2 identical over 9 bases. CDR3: CASSQDTVGGRDEQYF. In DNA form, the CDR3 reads TGTGCCAGCAGCCAAGATACGGTTGGCGGGAGGGACGAGCAGTACTTC.